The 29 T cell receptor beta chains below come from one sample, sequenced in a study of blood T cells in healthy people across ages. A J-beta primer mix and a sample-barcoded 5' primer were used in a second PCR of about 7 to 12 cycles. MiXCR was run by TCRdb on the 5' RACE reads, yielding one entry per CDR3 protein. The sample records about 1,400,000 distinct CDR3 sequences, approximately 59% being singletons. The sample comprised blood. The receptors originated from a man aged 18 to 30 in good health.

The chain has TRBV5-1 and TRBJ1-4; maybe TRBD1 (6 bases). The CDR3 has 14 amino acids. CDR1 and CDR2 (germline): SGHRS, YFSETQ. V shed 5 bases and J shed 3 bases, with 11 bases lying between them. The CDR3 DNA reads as TGCGCCAGCAGGCCGCAGGGGTCTAATGAAAAACTGTTTTTT. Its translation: CASRPQGSNEKLFF.

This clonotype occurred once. Here the CDR3 reads CSARVDGGAVETQYF. CDR3 bases: TGCAGTGCTAGAGTTGACGGGGGGGCAGTGGAGACCCAGTACTTC. The rearrangement links TRBV20-1 to TRBJ2-5, with 8 bases matching TRBD2. This CDR3 has 15 residues. CDR1 is DFQATT and CDR2 is SNEGSKA in the germline V gene (reference sequence). J was trimmed by 5 bases and V by 1 base; bases with no gene match: 9.

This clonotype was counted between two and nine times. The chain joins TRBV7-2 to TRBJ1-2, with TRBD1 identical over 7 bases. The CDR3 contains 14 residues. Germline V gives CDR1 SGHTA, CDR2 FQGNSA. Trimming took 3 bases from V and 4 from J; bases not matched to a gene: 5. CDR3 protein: CASSFDRETYGYTF. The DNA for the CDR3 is TGTGCCAGCAGCTTTGACAGGGAGACCTATGGCTACACCTTC. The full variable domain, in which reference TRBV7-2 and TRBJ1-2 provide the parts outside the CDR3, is GAGVSQSPSNKVTEKGKDVELRCDPISGHTALYWYRQSLGQGLEFLIYFQGNSAPDKSGLPSDRFSAERTGGSVSTLTIQRTQQEDSAVYLCASSFDRETYGYTFGSGTRLTVV.

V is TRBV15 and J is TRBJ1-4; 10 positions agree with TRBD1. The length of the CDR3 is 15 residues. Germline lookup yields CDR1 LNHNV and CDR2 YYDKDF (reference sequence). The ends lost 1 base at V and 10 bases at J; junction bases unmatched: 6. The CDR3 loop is CATSRAGTGERKLFF. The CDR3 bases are TGTGCCACCAGCAGAGCCGGGACAGGGGAGAGAAAACTGTTTTTT.

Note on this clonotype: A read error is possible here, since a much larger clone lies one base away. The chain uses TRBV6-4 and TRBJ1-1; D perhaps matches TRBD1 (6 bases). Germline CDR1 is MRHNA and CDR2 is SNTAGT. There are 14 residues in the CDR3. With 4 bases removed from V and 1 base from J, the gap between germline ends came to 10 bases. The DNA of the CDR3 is TGTGCCAGCAGTGTGGAACAGGGGAACACTGAAGCTTTCTTT. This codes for CASSVEQGNTEAFF.

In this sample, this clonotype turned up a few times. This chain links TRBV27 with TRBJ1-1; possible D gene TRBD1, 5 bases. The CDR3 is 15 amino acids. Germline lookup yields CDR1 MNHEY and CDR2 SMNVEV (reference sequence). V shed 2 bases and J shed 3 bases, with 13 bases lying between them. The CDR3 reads CASSLGQGSDTEAFF. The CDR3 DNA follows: TGTGCCAGCAGTTTAGGTCAGGGTTCGGACACTGAAGCTTTCTTT.

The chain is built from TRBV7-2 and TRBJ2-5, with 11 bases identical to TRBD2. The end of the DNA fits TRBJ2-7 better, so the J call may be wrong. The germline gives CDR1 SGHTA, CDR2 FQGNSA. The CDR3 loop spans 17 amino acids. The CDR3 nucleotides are TGTGCCAGCAGCTCACTAGCGGGAGAATCGGGAGGCTACGAGCAGTACTTC. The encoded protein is CASSSLAGESGGYEQYF.

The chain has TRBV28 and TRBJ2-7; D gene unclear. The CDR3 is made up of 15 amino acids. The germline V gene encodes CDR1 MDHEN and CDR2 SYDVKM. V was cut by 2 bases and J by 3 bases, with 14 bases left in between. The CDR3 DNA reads TGTGCCAGCAGTTTAGGCCCCAGTTCTGACTACGAGCAGTACTTC. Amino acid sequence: CASSLGPSSDYEQYF.

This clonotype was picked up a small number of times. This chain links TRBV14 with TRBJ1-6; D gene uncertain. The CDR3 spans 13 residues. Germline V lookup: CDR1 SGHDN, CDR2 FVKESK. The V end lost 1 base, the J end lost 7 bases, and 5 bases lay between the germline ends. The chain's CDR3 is CASSQVPNSPLHF. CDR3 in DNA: TGTGCCAGCAGCCAAGTCCCAAATTCACCCCTCCACTTT. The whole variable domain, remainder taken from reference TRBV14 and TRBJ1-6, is EAGVTQFPSHSVIEKGQTVTLRCDPISGHDNLYWYRRVMGKEIKFLLHFVKESKQDESGMPNNRFLAERTGGTYSTLKVQPAELEDSGVYFCASSQVPNSPLHFGNGTRLTVT.

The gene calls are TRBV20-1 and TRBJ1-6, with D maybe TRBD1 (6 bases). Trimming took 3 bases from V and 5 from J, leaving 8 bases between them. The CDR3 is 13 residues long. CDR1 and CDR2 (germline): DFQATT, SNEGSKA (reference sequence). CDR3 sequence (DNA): TGCAGTGCTAGGCGGACAGATAATTCACCCCTCCACTTT. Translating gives CSARRTDNSPLHF.

This chain's CDR3 is CASSLVVAGVTGELFF. For the CDR3, the DNA is TGTGCCAGCAGCTTAGTCGTAGCGGGGGTCACCGGGGAGCTGTTTTTT. J is TRBJ2-2 and V is TRBV7-8; TRBD2 aligns across 9 bases. Germline-derived CDR1 and CDR2 are SGHVS and FQNEAQ. V lost 1 base, J lost 4 bases, and 4 bases stayed unmatched. The CDR3 is made up of 16 amino acids.

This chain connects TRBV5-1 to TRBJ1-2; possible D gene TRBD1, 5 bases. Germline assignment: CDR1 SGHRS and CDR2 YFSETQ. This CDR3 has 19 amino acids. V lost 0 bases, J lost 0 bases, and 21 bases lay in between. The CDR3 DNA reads TGCGCCAGCAGCTTGGAAAGTCCGGGAGGTTCGGGGGCTAACTATGGCTACACCTTC. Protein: CASSLESPGGSGANYGYTF.

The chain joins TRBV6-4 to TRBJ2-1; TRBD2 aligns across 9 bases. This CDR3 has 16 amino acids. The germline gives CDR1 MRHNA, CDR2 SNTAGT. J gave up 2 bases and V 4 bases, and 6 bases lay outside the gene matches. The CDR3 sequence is CASSAVGGRAYNEQFF. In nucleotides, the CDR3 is TGTGCCAGCAGTGCGGTAGGCGGGAGGGCCTACAATGAGCAGTTCTTC.

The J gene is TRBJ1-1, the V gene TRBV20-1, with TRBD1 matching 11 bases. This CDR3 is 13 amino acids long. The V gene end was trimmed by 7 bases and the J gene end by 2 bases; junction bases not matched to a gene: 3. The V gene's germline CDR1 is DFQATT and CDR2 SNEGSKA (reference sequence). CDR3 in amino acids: CSGTGGDNTEAFF. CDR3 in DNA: TGCAGTGGGACAGGGGGCGATAACACTGAAGCTTTCTTT.

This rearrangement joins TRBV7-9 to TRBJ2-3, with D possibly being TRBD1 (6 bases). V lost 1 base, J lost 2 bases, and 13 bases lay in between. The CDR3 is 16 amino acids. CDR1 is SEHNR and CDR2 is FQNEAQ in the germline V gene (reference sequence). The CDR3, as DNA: TGTGCCAGCAGCTTAGTTGGCAGGGGTCTCACAGATACGCAGTATTTT. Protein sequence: CASSLVGRGLTDTQYF.

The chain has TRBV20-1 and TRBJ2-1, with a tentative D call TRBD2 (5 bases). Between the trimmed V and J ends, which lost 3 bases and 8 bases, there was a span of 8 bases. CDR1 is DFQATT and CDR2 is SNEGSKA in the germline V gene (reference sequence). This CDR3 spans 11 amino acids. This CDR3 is CSASIGDEQFF. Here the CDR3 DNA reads TGCAGTGCTAGTATCGGGGATGAGCAGTTCTTC.

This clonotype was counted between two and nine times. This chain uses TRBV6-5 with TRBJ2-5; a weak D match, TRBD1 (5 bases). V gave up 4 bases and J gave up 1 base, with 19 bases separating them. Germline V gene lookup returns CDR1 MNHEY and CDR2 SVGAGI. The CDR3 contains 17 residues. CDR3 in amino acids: CASSFTKGIPFQETQYF. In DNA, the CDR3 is TGTGCCAGCAGTTTTACTAAGGGGATCCCTTTCCAAGAGACCCAGTACTTC.

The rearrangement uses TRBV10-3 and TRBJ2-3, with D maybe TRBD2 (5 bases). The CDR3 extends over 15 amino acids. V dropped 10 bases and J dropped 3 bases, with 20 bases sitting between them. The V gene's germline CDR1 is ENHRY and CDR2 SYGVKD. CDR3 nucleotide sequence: TGTGCCACTATGGACTTCACCCCTTCGACAGATACGCAGTATTTT. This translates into CATMDFTPSTDTQYF.

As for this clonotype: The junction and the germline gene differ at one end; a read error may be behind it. DNA for the CDR3: TGTGCCATCTACATCCTTAGCAATGGGCAGTTCTTC. This encodes CAIYILSNGQFF. J is TRBJ2-1 and V is TRBV2; D ambiguous. Germline V gene data show CDR1 as SNHLY and CDR2 as FYNNEI. The CDR3 loop spans 12 amino acids.

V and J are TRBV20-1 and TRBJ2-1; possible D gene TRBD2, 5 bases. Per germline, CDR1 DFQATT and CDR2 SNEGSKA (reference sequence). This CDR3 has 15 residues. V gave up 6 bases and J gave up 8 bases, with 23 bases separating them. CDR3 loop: CSAVGWELRFDEQFF. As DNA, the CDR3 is TGCAGTGCCGTGGGCTGGGAGTTGAGGTTCGATGAGCAGTTCTTC.

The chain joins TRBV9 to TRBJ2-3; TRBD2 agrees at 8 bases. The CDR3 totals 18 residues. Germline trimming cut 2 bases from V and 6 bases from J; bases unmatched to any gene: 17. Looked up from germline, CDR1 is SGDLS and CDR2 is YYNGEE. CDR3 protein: CASSVGLSGTIDWDTQYF. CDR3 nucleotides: TGTGCCAGCAGCGTTGGGCTTAGCGGGACCATAGATTGGGATACGCAGTATTTT.

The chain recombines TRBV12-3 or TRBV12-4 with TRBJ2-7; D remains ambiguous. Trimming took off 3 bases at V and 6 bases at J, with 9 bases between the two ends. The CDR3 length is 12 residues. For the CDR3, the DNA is TGTGCCAGCAGTTTGACTGCTTCCGAGCAGTACTTC. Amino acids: CASSLTASEQYF.

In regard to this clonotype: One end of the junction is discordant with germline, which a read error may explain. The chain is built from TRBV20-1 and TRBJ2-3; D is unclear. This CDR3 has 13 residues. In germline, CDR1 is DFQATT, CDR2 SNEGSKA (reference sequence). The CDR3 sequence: CAGGEFFTDTQYF. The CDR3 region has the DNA TGTGCAGGTGGAGAATTTTTCACAGATACGCAGTATTTT.

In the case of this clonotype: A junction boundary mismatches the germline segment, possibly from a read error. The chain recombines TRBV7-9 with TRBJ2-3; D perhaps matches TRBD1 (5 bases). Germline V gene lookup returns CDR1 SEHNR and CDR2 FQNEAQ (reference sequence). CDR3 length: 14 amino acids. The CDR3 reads CASSSETDTDMQYF. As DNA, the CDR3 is TGTGCCAGCAGCTCGGAGACAGACACAGATATGCAGTATTTT.

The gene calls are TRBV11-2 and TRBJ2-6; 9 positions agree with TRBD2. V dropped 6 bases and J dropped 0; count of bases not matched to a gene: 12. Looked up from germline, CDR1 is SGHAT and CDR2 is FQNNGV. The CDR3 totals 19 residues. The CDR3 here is CASRAHRTSESSGANVLTF. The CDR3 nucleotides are TGTGCCAGCAGGGCTCATAGGACTAGCGAGTCCTCTGGGGCCAACGTCCTGACTTTC.

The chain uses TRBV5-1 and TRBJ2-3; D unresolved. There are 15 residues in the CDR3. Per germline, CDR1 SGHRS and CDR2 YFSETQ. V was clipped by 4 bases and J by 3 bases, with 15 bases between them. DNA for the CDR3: TGCGCCAGCAGCCCGGCCGGGCAAAGGACAGATACGCAGTATTTT. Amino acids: CASSPAGQRTDTQYF.

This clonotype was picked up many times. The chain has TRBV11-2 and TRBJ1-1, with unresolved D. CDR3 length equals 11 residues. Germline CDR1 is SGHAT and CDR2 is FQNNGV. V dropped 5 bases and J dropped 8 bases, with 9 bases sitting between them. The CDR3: CASSLTLEAFF. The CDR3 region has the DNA TGTGCCAGCAGCCTGACTTTAGAAGCTTTCTTT.

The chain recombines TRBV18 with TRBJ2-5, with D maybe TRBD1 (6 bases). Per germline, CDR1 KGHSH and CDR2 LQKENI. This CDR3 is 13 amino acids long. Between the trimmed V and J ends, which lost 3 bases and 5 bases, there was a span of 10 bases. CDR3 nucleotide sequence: TGTGCCAGCTCACCGGGACATCTGGAGACCCAGTACTTC. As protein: CASSPGHLETQYF.

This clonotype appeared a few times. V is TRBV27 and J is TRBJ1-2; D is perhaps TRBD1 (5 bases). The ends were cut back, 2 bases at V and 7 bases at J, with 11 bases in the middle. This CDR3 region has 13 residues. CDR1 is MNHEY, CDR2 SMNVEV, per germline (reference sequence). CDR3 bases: TGTGCCAGCAGTTTAGAAGGGGTCGGTGGCTACACCTTC. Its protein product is CASSLEGVGGYTF.